Following are 22 T cell receptor beta chains from one sample sequenced in a study of identical twins. TCRdb re-called the 5' RACE reads through MiXCR, storing one row per CDR3 protein. The table includes 460,000 or so distinct CDR3 sequences, about 14% detected once. This sample also belongs to another study, concerning yellow fever vaccine responses in identical twins.

The material sequenced was CD4+ T cells sorted from blood. These receptors came from a woman between 18 and 29 years old in good health.

The chain links TRBV6-2 or TRBV6-3 to TRBJ2-7; TRBD1 matches 8 bases. The CDR3 runs to 14 residues. The junction had 7 bases not matched to a gene; V was cut back by 5 bases and J by 4 bases. CDR1 and CDR2 from the germline V gene are MNHEY and SVGEGT. CDR3 sequence: CASSTGTGLYEQYF. In DNA form, the CDR3 reads TGTGCCAGCAGTACCGGGACAGGACTTTACGAGCAGTACTTC.

This clonotype was seen at least ten times. The V call is TRBV4-2, the J call TRBJ2-1, with a possible D match to TRBD2 (6 bases). The CDR3 runs 15 residues. Between the trimmed V and J ends, which lost 4 bases and 8 bases, there was a span of 18 bases. The germline gives CDR1 LGHNA, CDR2 YNFKEQ. The DNA of the CDR3 is TGTGCCAGCAGCCCCGGCCCGGGGGACCGCCATGAGCAGTTCTTC. It translates to CASSPGPGDRHEQFF.

This clonotype has a handful of counts. The chain carries TRBV6-1 and TRBJ2-3; D might be TRBD2 (5 bases). Trimming took 4 bases from V and 2 from J, leaving 10 bases between them. The CDR3 contains 14 residues. CDR1 is MNHNS and CDR2 is SASEGT in the germline V gene. This CDR3 is CASSGGGFTDTQYF. CDR3 DNA sequence: TGTGCCAGCAGTGGAGGCGGGTTCACAGATACGCAGTATTTT.

This clonotype has at least ten counts. The chain recombines TRBV12-3 or TRBV12-4 with TRBJ1-1; TRBD1 matches at 8 bases. V shed 6 bases, J shed 3 bases, and the junction held 3 bases outside the gene matches. The CDR3 spans 13 residues. In DNA, the CDR3 is TGTGCCAGCAGCTACAGGGGGGACACTGAAGCTTTCTTT. Translated: CASSYRGDTEAFF.

This clonotype has a handful of counts. The chain recombines TRBV18 with TRBJ2-7, with TRBD2 matching 9 bases. The CDR3 runs to 16 residues. Per the germline V gene, CDR1 is KGHSH and CDR2 is LQKENI. Unmatched junction bases numbered 9, after V lost 1 base and J lost 5 bases. The CDR3 bases are TGTGCCAGCTCACCACTAGCGGGGGCCTTTATAGACGAGCAGTACTTC. As protein: CASSPLAGAFIDEQYF.

The V call is TRBV2, the J call TRBJ2-2; TRBD1 matches 9 bases. The CDR3 is 15 amino acids. Looked up from germline, CDR1 is SNHLY and CDR2 is FYNNEI. Trimming took 10 bases from V and 4 from J; bases not matched to a gene: 10. CDR3 protein: CATTGQGITTGELFF. CDR3 DNA: TGTGCCACCACGGGACAGGGAATAACCACCGGGGAGCTGTTTTTT.

The chain recombines TRBV6-6 with TRBJ2-7; TRBD2 is a possible D gene (6 bases). V lost 2 bases to trimming and J lost 2 bases, with 7 bases between them. The CDR3 is made up of 13 amino acids. Germline CDR1 reads MNHNY; CDR2 reads SVGAGI (reference sequence). In DNA form, the CDR3 reads TGTGCCAGCAGTTACGGGGAGGCCTACGAGCAGTACTTC. Protein product: CASSYGEAYEQYF.

The chain couples TRBV28 to TRBJ2-7; D gene unclear. V gave up 8 bases and J gave up 2 bases, with 10 bases separating them. Germline CDR1 is MDHEN and CDR2 is SYDVKM. The CDR3 has 12 residues. The CDR3 here is CASVGGPYEQYF. The CDR3 bases are TGTGCCAGCGTTGGCGGCCCCTACGAGCAGTACTTC.

In this sample, this clonotype turned up a few times. V usage is TRBV12-5 and J usage is TRBJ2-2; TRBD1 agrees at 7 bases. With V trimmed by 8 bases and J by 1 base, 4 bases remained unmatched. Germline values: CDR1 LGHNT, CDR2 FRNRAP. This CDR3 contains 14 residues. This chain's CDR3 is CASRTGVNTGELFF. CDR3 nucleotide sequence: TGTGCTAGTCGAACAGGGGTGAACACCGGGGAGCTGTTTTTT. The full variable domain, rest sourced from reference TRBV12-5 and TRBJ2-2, is DARVTQTPRHKVTEMGQEVTMRCQPILGHNTVFWYRQTMMQGLELLAYFRNRAPLDDSGMPKDRFSAEMPDATLATLKIQPSEPRDSAVYFCASRTGVNTGELFFGEGSRLTVL.

This clonotype has a handful of counts. V and J are TRBV7-2 and TRBJ1-1; D is unresolved. Germline-derived CDR1 and CDR2 are SGHTA and FQGNSA. Deletions cut 1 base from V and 0 bases from J, with 9 bases between. This CDR3 spans 15 amino acids. DNA for the CDR3: TGTGCCAGCAGCTTAGAGTTTTCCATGAACACTGAAGCTTTCTTT. Its protein product is CASSLEFSMNTEAFF.

This clonotype was recorded a few times. The J gene is TRBJ2-7, the V gene TRBV5-6; D is ambiguous. The ends were cut back, 2 bases at V and 0 bases at J, with 6 bases in the middle. The CDR3 is 13 residues long. Per germline, CDR1 SGHDT and CDR2 YYEEEE. CDR3 loop: CASSFSFSYEQYF. The DNA for the CDR3 is TGTGCCAGCAGCTTTAGCTTCTCCTACGAGCAGTACTTC.

This clonotype was seen a handful of times. The V gene is TRBV20-1, the J gene TRBJ2-5, with 14 bases matching TRBD2. From germline, CDR1 is DFQATT and CDR2 SNEGSKA (reference sequence). This CDR3 region has 14 residues. V shed 5 bases, J shed 7 bases, and the junction held 6 bases outside the gene matches. The CDR3 loop reads CSALTSGRVGTQYF. CDR3 in DNA: TGCAGTGCTTTGACTAGCGGGAGGGTCGGGACCCAGTACTTC.

The chain is built from TRBV11-3 and TRBJ2-2; 8 nucleotides match TRBD2. V shed 5 bases, J shed 4 bases, and the junction held 3 bases outside the gene matches. This CDR3 contains 14 residues. Looked up from germline, CDR1 is SGHNT and CDR2 is YENEEA. DNA of the CDR3: TGTGCCAGCAGCGCCGGGAGGGGCACCGGGGAGCTGTTTTTT. Protein: CASSAGRGTGELFF. The whole variable domain, filled in from reference TRBV11-3 and TRBJ2-2, reads EAGVVQSPRYKIIEKKQPVAFWCNPISGHNTLYWYLQNLGQGPELLIRYENEEAVDDSQLPKDRFSAERLKGVDSTLKIQPAELGDSAVYLCASSAGRGTGELFFGEGSRLTVL.

This clonotype occurred a few times. The chain is built from TRBV28 and TRBJ2-2; D unresolved. The CDR3 totals 18 residues. V lost 7 bases to trimming and J lost 0 bases, with 21 bases between them. CDR1 and CDR2 from the germline V gene are MDHEN and SYDVKM. In DNA form, the CDR3 reads TGTGCCAGCACTGGGCTTTGGGGTAGGGCCGCGAACACCGGGGAGCTGTTTTTT. It specifies CASTGLWGRAANTGELFF.

The V gene is TRBV20-1, the J gene TRBJ2-1; 9 bases are a match to TRBD2. With V trimmed by 3 bases and J by 9 bases, 15 bases remained unmatched. CDR3 length: 16 amino acids. Germline CDR1 DFQATT, CDR2 SNEGSKA (reference sequence). CDR3 sequence: CSASYLAGGGFGEQFF. CDR3 in DNA: TGCAGTGCTAGTTATCTTGCGGGAGGGGGTTTTGGTGAGCAGTTCTTC.

This clonotype was seen more than once but under ten times. This chain links TRBV5-6 with TRBJ1-1; D gene uncertain. Germline lookup yields CDR1 SGHDT and CDR2 YYEEEE. Between the trimmed V and J ends, which lost 1 base and 5 bases, there was a span of 18 bases. The CDR3 extends over 16 amino acids. The CDR3 loop is CASSLYRRTSGTEAFF. For the CDR3, the DNA is TGTGCCAGCAGCTTGTATAGGAGGACGTCCGGGACTGAAGCTTTCTTT. The whole variable domain, remainder taken from reference TRBV5-6 and TRBJ1-1, is DAGVTQSPTHLIKTRGQQVTLRCSPKSGHDTVSWYQQALGQGPQFIFQYYEEEERQRGNFPDRFSGHQFPNYSSELNVNALLLGDSALYLCASSLYRRTSGTEAFFGQGTRLTVV.

The CDR3 region is CASSPRDRLTGELFF. As DNA, the CDR3 is TGTGCCAGCAGCCCTAGGGACAGGTTGACCGGGGAGCTGTTTTTT. The rearrangement links TRBV7-8 to TRBJ2-2; 8 bases fit TRBD1. V lost 5 bases to trimming and J lost 5 bases; unmatched junction nucleotides: 7. Germline loops: CDR1 SGHVS, CDR2 FQNEAQ. This CDR3 is 15 amino acids long.

The chain joins TRBV5-5 to TRBJ2-3, with D perhaps assigned TRBD1 or TRBD2 (6 bases each). Germline CDR1 reads SGHKS; CDR2 reads YYEKEE (reference sequence). CDR3 length: 16 amino acids. The V and J ends lost 4 bases and 0 bases respectively, with 15 bases between them. For the CDR3, the DNA is TGTGCCAGCAGCCCGATTATAGGGGGGAGCACAGATACGCAGTATTTT. This translates into CASSPIIGGSTDTQYF.

The gene calls are TRBV20-1 and TRBJ2-7, with 7 bases identical to TRBD1. The CDR3 covers 15 residues. From germline, CDR1 is DFQATT and CDR2 SNEGSKA (reference sequence). Germline trimming cut 3 bases from V and 0 bases from J; bases unmatched to any gene: 8. CDR3 bases: TGCAGTGCTAGTTTCCCGGGACAGAGCTCCTACGAGCAGTACTTC. Its protein product is CSASFPGQSSYEQYF.

The CDR3 here is CASSLKAPNTGELFF. CDR3 sequence (DNA): TGCGCCAGCAGCTTGAAGGCCCCCAACACCGGGGAGCTGTTTTTT. J is TRBJ2-2 and V is TRBV5-1, with D unresolved. V gave up 1 base and J gave up 2 bases, with 9 bases separating them. The CDR3 is made up of 15 amino acids. Germline assignment: CDR1 SGHRS and CDR2 YFSETQ.

This clonotype came up many times. The V call is TRBV28, the J call TRBJ2-2; D is perhaps TRBD2 (5 bases). V was trimmed by 3 bases and J by 6 bases, leaving 14 bases between them. Germline loops: CDR1 MDHEN, CDR2 SYDVKM. This CDR3 is 15 amino acids long. DNA of the CDR3: TGTGCCAGCAGTTTCACGATAGAGAGGGCCGGGGAGCTGTTTTTT. This translates into CASSFTIERAGELFF.

The chain recombines TRBV7-9 with TRBJ2-1, with D hard to call. V lost 2 bases, J lost 9 bases, and 8 bases lay in between. Germline V lookup: CDR1 SEHNR, CDR2 FQNEAQ (reference sequence). The CDR3 sequence is 12 residues long. CDR3 loop: CASSLLVIEQFF. Written as DNA, the CDR3 is TGTGCCAGCAGCTTACTAGTCATTGAGCAGTTCTTC.